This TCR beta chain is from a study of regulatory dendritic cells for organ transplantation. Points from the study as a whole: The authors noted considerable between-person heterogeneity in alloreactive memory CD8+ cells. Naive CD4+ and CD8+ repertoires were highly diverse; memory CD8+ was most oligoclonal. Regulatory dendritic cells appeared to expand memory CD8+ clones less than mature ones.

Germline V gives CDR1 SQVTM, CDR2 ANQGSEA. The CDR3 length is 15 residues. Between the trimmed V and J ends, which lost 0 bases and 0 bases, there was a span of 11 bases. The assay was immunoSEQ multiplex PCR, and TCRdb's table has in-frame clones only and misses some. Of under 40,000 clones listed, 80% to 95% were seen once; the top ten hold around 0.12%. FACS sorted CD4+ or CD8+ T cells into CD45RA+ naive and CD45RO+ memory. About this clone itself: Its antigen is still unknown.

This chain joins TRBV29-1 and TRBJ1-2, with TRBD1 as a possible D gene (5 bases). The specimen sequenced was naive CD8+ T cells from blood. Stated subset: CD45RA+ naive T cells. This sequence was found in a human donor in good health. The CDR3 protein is CSVEDRRGSNYGYTF. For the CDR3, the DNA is TGCAGCGTTGAAGATCGGAGGGGATCTAACTATGGCTACACCTTC.